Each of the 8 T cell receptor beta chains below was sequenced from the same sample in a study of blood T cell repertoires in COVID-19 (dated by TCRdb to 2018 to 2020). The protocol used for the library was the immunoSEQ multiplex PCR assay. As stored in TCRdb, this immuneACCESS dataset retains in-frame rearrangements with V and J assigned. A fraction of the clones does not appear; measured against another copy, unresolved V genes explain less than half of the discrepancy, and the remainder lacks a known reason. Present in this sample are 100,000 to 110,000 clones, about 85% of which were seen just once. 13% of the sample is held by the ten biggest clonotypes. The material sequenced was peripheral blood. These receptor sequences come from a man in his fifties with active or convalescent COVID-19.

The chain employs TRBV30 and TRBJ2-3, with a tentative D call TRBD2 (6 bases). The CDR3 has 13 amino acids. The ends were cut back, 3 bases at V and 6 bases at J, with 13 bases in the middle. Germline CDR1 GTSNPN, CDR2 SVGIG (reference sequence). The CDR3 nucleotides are TGTGCCTGGAGCGGGAGTGGTGTGGATACGCAGTATTTT. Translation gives CAWSGSGVDTQYF.

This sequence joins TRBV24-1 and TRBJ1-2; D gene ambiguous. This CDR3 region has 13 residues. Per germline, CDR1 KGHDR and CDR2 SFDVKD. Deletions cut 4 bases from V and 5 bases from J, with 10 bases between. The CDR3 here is CATSDPSYYGYTF. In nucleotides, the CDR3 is TGTGCCACCAGTGACCCCTCTTATTATGGCTACACCTTC.

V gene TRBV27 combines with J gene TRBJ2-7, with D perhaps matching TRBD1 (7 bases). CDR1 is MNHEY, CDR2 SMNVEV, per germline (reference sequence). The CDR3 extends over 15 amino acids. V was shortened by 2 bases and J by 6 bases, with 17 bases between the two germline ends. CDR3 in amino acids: CASSLRIRGASEQYF. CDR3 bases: TGTGCCAGCAGTTTAAGGATCAGGGGGGCATCCGAGCAGTACTTC.

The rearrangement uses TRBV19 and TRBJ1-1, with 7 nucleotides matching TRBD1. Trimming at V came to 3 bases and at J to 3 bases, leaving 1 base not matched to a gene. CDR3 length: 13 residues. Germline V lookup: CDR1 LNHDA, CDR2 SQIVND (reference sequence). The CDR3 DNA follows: TGTGCCAGTAGTATCACAGGGGACACTGAAGCTTTCTTT. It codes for CASSITGDTEAFF.

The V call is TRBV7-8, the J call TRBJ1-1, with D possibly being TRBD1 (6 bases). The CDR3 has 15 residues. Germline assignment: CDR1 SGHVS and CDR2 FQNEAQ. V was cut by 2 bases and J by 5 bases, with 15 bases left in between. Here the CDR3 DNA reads TGTGCCAGCAGCTTAACCCGGGCCCAGGGGACTGAAGCTTTCTTT. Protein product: CASSLTRAQGTEAFF. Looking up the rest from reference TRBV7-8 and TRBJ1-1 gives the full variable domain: GAGVSQSPRYKVAKRGQDVALRCDPISGHVSLFWYQQALGQGPEFLTYFQNEAQLDKSGLPSDRFFAERPEGSVSTLKIQRTQQEDSAVYLCASSLTRAQGTEAFFGQGTRLTVV.

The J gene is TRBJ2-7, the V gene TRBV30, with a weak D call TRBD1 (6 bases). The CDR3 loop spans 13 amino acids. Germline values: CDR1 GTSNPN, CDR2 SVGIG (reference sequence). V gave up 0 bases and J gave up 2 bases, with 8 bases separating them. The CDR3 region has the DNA TGTGCCTGGAGTGTGGCAGGGGCCTACGAGCAGTACTTC. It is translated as CAWSVAGAYEQYF. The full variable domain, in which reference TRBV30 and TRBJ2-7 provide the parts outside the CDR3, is SQTIHQWPATLVQPVGSPLSLECTVEGTSNPNLYWYRQAAGRGLQLLFYSVGIGQISSEVPQNLSASRPQDRQFILSSKKLLLSDSGFYLCAWSVAGAYEQYFGPGTRLTVT.

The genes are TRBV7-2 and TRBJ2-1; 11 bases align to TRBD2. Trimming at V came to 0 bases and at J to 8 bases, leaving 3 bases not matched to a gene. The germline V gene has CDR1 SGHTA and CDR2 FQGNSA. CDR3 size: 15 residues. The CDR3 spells CASSLAVAGGHEQFF. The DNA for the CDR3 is TGTGCCAGCAGCTTAGCGGTAGCGGGAGGGCATGAGCAGTTCTTC.

CDR3 in DNA: TGTGCCAGCAGTTACTCGAATAGGGACAAGCCCCAGCATTTT. Its translation: CASSYSNRDKPQHF. The rearrangement uses TRBV6-5 and TRBJ1-5; a possible D gene is TRBD1 (6 bases). V was shortened by 0 bases and J by 8 bases, with 11 bases between the two germline ends. From germline, CDR1 is MNHEY and CDR2 SVGAGI. CDR3 length: 14 amino acids.